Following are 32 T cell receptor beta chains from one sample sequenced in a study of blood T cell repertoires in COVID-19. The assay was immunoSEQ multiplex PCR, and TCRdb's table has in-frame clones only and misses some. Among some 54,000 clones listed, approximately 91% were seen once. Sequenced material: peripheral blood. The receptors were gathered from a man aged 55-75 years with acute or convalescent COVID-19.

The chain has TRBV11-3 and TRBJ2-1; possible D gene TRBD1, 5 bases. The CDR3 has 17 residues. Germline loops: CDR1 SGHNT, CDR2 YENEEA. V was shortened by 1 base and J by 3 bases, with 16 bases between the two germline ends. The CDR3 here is CASSLGQNVDSYNEQFF. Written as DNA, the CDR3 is TGTGCCAGCAGCTTAGGTCAAAATGTAGACAGCTACAATGAGCAGTTCTTC.

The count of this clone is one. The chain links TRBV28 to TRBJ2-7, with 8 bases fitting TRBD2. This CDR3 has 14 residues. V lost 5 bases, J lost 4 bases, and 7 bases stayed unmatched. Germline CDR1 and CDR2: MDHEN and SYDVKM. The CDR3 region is CASSTPGLDYEQYF. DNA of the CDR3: TGTGCCAGCAGTACCCCGGGACTAGATTACGAGCAGTACTTC.

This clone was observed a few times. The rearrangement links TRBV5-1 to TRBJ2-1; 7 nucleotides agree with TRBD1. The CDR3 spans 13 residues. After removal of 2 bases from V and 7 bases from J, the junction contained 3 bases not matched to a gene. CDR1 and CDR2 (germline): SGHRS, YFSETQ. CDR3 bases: TGCGCCAGCAGCTTAGACAGGGCTAATGAGCAGTTCTTC. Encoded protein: CASSLDRANEQFF.

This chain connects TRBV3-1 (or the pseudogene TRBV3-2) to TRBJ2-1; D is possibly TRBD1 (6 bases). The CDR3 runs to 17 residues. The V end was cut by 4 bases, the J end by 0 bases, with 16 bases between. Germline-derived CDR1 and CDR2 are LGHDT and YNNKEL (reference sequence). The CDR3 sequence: CASSPGQGPISYNEQFF. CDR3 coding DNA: TGTGCCAGCAGCCCGGGACAAGGGCCTATCTCCTACAATGAGCAGTTCTTC.

CDR3 amino acids: CASSYGQGEGQPQHF. The DNA for the CDR3 is TGTGCCAGCAGTTACGGACAGGGAGAGGGGCAGCCCCAGCATTTT. The chain uses TRBV6-2 or TRBV6-3 and TRBJ1-5, with TRBD1 matching 8 bases. The CDR3 contains 15 residues. Germline CDR1 and CDR2: MNHEY and SVGEGT. With V trimmed by 2 bases and J by 7 bases, 7 bases remained unmatched.

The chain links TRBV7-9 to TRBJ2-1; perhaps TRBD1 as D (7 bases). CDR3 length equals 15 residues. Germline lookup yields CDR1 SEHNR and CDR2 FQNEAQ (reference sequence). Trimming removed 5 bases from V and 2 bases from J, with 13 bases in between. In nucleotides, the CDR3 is TGTGCCAGCAGCCCACAGGGGAGGACCTACAATGAGCAGTTCTTC. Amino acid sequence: CASSPQGRTYNEQFF.

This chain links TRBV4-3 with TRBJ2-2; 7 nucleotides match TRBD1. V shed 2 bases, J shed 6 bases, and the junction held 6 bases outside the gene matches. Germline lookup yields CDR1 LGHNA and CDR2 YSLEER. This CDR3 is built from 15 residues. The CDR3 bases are TGCGCCAGCAGCCAACAGACAGGGTCAGCCGGGGAGCTGTTTTTT. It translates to CASSQQTGSAGELFF.

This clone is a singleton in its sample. CDR3 residues: CAWRVAGGPHEQYF. The CDR3 nucleotides read TGTGCCTGGAGGGTCGCGGGAGGGCCGCATGAGCAGTACTTC. J is TRBJ2-7 and V is TRBV30; the match to TRBD2 covers 9 bases. Looked up from germline, CDR1 is GTSNPN and CDR2 is SVGIG (reference sequence). CDR3 length equals 14 residues. Losses at the gene ends were 3 bases for V and 7 bases for J; bases not matched to a gene: 10.

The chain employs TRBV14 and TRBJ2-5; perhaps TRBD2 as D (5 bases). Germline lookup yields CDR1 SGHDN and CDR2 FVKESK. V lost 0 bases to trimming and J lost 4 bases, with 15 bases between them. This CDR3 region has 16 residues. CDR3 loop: CASSQDRGLRVETQYF. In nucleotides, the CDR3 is TGTGCCAGCAGCCAAGATCGAGGCCTGCGGGTAGAGACCCAGTACTTC.

CDR3 bases: TGTGCCAGCAATTTGATGCGGGAGGCGGGAGATACGCAGTATTTT. Encoded protein: CASNLMREAGDTQYF. The chain employs TRBV9 and TRBJ2-3; 8 positions agree with TRBD2. The CDR3 totals 15 residues. Germline CDR1 SGDLS, CDR2 YYNGEE. V lost 6 bases, J lost 5 bases, and 11 bases stayed unmatched.

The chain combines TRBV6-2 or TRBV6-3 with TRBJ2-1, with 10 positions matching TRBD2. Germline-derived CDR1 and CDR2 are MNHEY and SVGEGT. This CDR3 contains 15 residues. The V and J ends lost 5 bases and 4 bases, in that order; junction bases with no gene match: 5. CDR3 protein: CASSPGTSAYNEQFF. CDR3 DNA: TGTGCCAGCAGTCCCGGGACTAGCGCATACAATGAGCAGTTCTTC.

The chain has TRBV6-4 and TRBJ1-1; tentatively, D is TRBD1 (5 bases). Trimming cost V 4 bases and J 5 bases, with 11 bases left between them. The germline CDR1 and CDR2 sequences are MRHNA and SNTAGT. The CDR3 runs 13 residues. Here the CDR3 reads CASSAEEGTEAFF. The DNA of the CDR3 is TGTGCCAGCAGTGCCGAGGAGGGGACTGAAGCTTTCTTT.

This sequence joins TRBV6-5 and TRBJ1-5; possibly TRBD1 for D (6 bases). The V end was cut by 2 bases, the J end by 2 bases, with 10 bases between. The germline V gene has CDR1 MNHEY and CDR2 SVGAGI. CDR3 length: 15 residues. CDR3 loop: CASSYGGRGNQPQHF. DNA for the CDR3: TGTGCCAGCAGTTACGGGGGCAGGGGCAATCAGCCCCAGCATTTT.

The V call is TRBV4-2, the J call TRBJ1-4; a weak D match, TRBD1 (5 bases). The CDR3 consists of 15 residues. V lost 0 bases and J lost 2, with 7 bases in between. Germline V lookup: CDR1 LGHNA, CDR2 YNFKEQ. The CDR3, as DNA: TGTGCCAGCAGCCAAGAGGCAGGGACTAATGAAAAACTGTTTTTT. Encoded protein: CASSQEAGTNEKLFF.

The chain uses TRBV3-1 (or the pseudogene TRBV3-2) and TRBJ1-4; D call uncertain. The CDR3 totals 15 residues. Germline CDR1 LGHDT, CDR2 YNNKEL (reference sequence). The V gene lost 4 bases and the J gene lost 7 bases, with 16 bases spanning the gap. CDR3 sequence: CASSPAYRGGEKLFF. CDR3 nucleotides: TGTGCCAGCAGCCCAGCCTACAGAGGAGGTGAAAAACTGTTTTTT.

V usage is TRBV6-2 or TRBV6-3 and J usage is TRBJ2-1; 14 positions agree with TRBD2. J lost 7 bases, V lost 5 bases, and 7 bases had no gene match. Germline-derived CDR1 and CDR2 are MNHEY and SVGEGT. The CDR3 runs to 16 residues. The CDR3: CASSTRLAGGGNEQFF. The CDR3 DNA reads TGTGCCAGCAGTACCAGACTAGCGGGAGGGGGGAATGAGCAGTTCTTC.

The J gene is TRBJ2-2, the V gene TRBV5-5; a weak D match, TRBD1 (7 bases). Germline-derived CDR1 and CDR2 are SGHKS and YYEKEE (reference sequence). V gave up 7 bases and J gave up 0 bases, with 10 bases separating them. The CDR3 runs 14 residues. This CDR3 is CASGGTANTGELFF. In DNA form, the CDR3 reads TGTGCCAGCGGAGGGACAGCGAACACCGGGGAGCTGTTTTTT.

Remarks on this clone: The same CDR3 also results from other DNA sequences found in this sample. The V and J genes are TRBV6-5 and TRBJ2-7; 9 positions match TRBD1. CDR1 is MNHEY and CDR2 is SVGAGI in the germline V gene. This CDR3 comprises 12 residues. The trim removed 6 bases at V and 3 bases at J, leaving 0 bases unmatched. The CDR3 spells CASRDRGYEQYF. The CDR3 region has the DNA TGTGCCAGCAGGGACAGGGGCTACGAGCAGTACTTC.

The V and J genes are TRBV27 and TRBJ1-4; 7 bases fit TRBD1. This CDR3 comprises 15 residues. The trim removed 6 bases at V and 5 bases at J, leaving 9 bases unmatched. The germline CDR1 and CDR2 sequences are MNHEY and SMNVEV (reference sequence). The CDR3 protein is CASSLKTGRNEKLFF. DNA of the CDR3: TGTGCCAGCAGCCTGAAGACAGGGCGAAATGAAAAACTGTTTTTT.

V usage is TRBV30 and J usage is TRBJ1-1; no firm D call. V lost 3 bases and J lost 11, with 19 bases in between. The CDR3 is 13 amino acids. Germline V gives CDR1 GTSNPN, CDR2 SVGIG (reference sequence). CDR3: CAWRSGLAGEAFF. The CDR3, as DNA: TGTGCCTGGAGGTCCGGCTTGGCGGGAGAGGCTTTCTTT. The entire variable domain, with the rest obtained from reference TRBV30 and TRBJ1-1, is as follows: SQTIHQWPATLVQPVGSPLSLECTVEGTSNPNLYWYRQAAGRGLQLLFYSVGIGQISSEVPQNLSASRPQDRQFILSSKKLLLSDSGFYLCAWRSGLAGEAFFGQGTRLTVV.

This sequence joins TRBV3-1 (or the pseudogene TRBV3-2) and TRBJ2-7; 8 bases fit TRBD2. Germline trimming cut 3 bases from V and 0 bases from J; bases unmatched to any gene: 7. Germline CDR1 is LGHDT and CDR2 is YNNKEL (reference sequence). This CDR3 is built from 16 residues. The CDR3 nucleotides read TGTGCCAGCAGCCACCGGGGGGGCGGGAGCTCCTACGAGCAGTACTTC. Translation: CASSHRGGGSSYEQYF.

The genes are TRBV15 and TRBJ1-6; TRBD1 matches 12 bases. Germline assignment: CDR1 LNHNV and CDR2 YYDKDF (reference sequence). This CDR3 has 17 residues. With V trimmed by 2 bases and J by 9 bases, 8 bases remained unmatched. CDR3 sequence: CATSRTGTGGDGSPLHF. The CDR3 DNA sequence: TGTGCCACCAGCAGAACCGGGACAGGGGGCGACGGTTCACCCCTCCACTTT. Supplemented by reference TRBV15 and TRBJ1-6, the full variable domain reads DAMVIQNPRYQVTQFGKPVTLSCSQTLNHNVMYWYQQKSSQAPKLLFHYYDKDFNNEADTPDNFQSRRPNTSFCFLDIRSPGLGDTAMYLCATSRTGTGGDGSPLHFGNGTRLTVT.

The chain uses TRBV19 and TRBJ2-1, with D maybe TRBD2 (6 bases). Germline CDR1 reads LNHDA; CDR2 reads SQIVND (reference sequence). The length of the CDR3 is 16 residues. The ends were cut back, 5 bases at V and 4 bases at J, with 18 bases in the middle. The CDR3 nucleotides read TGTGCCAGTAGTCCTAATTCGGGAGAGGGGTACAATGAGCAGTTCTTC. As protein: CASSPNSGEGYNEQFF.

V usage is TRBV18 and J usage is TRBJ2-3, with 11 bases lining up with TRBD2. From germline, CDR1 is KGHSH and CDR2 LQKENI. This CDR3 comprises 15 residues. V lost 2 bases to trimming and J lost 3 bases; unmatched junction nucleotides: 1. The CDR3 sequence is CASSPTSGSTDTQYF. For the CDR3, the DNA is TGTGCCAGCTCACCAACTAGCGGGAGTACAGATACGCAGTATTTT.

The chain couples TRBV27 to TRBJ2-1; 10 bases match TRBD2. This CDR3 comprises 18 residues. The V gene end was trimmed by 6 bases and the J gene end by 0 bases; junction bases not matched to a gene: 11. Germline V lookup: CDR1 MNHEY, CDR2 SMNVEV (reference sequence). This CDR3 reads CASSFLSGRGSSYNEQFF. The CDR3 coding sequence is TGTGCCAGCAGCTTCCTCAGCGGGAGGGGGAGCTCCTACAATGAGCAGTTCTTC.

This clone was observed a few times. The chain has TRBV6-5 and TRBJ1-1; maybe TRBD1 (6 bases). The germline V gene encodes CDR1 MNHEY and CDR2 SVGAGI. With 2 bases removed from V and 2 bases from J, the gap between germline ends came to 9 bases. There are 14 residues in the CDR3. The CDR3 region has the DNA TGTGCCAGCAGTTACCAACAGGGAAACACTGAAGCTTTCTTT. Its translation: CASSYQQGNTEAFF.

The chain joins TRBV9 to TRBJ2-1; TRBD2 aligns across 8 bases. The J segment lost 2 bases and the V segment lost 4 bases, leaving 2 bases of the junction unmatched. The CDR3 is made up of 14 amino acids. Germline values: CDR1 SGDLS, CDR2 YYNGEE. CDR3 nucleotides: TGTGCCAGCAGCAGCGGGGGCCCCTACAATGAGCAGTTCTTC. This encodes CASSSGGPYNEQFF.

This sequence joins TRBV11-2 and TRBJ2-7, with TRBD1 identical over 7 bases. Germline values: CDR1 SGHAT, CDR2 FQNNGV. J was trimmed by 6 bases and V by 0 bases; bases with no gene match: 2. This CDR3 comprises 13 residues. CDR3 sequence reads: CASSLDRQGEQYF. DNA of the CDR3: TGTGCCAGCAGCTTAGATCGACAGGGCGAGCAGTACTTC.

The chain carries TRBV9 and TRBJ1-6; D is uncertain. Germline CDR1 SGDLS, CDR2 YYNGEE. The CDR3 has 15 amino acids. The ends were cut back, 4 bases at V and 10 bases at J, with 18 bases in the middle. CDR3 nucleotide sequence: TGTGCCAGCAGCCCACCGGGGAACCGCGGGTCACCCCTCCACTTT. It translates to CASSPPGNRGSPLHF. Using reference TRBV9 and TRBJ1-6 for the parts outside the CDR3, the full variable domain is DSGVTQTPKHLITATGQRVTLRCSPRSGDLSVYWYQQSLDQGLQFLIQYYNGEERAKGNILERFSAQQFPDLHSELNLSSLELGDSALYFCASSPPGNRGSPLHFGNGTRLTVT.

CDR3 DNA: TGTGCCAGCAGCTTAAGGGGGGGAAGCTACGAGCAGTACTTC. It is translated as CASSLRGGSYEQYF. The J gene is TRBJ2-7, the V gene TRBV7-3; 7 bases agree with TRBD2. This CDR3 comprises 14 residues. With V trimmed by 1 base and J by 3 bases, 3 bases remained unmatched. In germline, CDR1 is SGHTA, CDR2 FQGTGA.

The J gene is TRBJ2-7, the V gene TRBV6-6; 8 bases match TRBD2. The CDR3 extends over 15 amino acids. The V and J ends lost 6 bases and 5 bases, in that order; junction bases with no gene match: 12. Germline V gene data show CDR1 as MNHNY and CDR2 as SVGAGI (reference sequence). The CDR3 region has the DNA TGTGCCAGCAGGCCCAGGGGTAGCGGGAACCACGAGCAGTACTTC. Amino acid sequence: CASRPRGSGNHEQYF.

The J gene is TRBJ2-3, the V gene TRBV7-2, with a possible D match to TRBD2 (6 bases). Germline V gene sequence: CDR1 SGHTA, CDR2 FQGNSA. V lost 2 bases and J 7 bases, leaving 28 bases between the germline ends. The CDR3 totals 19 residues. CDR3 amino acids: CASSLSEGRERGRTYTQYF. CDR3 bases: TGTGCCAGCAGCTTATCGGAGGGCCGCGAGAGGGGACGCACCTATACGCAGTATTTT.